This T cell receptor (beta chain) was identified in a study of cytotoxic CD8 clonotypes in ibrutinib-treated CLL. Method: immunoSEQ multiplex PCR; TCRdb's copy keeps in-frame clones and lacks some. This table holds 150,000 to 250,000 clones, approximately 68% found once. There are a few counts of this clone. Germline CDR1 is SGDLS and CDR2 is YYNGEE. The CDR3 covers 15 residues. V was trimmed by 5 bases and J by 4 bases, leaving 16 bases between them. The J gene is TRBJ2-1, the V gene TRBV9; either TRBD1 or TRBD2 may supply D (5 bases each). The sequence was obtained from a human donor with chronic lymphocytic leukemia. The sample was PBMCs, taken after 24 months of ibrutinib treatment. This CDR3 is CASSVRDGPYNEQFF. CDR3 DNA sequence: TGTGCCAGCAGTGTCCGGGACGGACCATACAATGAGCAGTTCTTC.